This T cell receptor (beta chain) was found in a study of T cell repertoires in cytomegalovirus infection. TCRdb analysed the reads with MiXCR anew, one entry per CDR3 protein. This table has nearly 550,000 distinct CDR3 sequences, 15% to 20% appearing once. The germline V and J ends were trimmed by 6 bases and 3 bases, with 17 bases remaining between them. The CDR3 has 15 residues. CDR1 is LNHDA, CDR2 SQIVND, per germline (reference sequence). This clonotype was counted ten times or more. This TCR came from a human donor in good health (CMV status not recorded). Some clones in this sample may be carry-over from other donors' samples. This chain links TRBV19 with TRBJ2-5; D is perhaps TRBD2 (6 bases). Sequencing was carried out using CD8+ T cells from PBMCs. CDR3 nucleotide sequence: TGTGCCAGTAGGAGGATTCTAGGAGGGGAAGAGACCCAGTACTTC. Protein sequence: CASRRILGGEETQYF.